This T cell receptor beta chain was sequenced for a study of long-term antiretroviral therapy in people with HIV. Broader study findings: Collection of the blood took place between about 2003 and 2017. The ART regimens in use then may have been less effective than current ones.

Details on this clone: Its antigen remains unknown.

Sequencing relied on immunoSEQ assay v3.0, run at survey level. Sequencing was designed to cover about 35,000-55,000 T-cell genomes in each sample. The method was immunoSEQ multiplex PCR; TCRdb's version includes in-frame clones alone and lacks a portion of them. The sample records roughly 18,000 clones, more than 70% being singletons. CDR3 length equals 16 residues. Per germline, CDR1 MGHRA and CDR2 YSYEKL. Trimming shortened V by 1 base and J by 1 base, and 13 bases separated the two germline ends. The sample in question was unsorted PBMCs, obtained at the start of antiretroviral therapy, before treatment. This TCR was recovered from a woman between 40 and 55 years old with HIV. This sequence joins TRBV4-1 and TRBJ1-1; D gene uncertain. The CDR3 DNA is TGCGCCAGCAGCCAAGGTGTAGGGCGCAGGAACACTGAAGCTTTCTTT. Protein: CASSQGVGRRNTEAFF.